This T cell receptor beta chain was observed in a study of T cell repertoires in cytomegalovirus infection. Note on this clonotype: The antigen remains undetermined.

Via MiXCR, TCRdb re-called the reads, giving one row per CDR3 protein. This table holds about 830,000 distinct CDR3 sequences, about 30% found once. Trimming cost V 3 bases and J 7 bases; bases outside gene matches: 10. Germline V gives CDR1 SGHVS, CDR2 FNYEAQ. This CDR3 is 16 amino acids long. The clonotype originates from a human donor in good health (CMV status not recorded). Some clones in this sample may be carry-over from other donors' samples. Sample: cultured CD8+ T cells from PBMCs, taken from culture after CMV antigen stimulation. The genes are TRBV7-6 and TRBJ1-2; 11 nucleotides line up with TRBD1. CDR3 region: CASSFYPGQGVPGYTF. The CDR3 DNA is TGTGCCAGCAGCTTCTACCCGGGACAGGGGGTTCCTGGCTACACCTTC.